Listed here is a single T cell receptor (beta chain). RNA transcripts were the template for amplifying TCR beta CDR3 regions. During a first-round RT-PCR of the TCR CDR3, the HTBI primer set was used. Using its own MiXCR run on the multiplex PCR reads, TCRdb lists one record per CDR3 protein. The sample has about 500,000 distinct CDR3 sequences, more than 15% seen once. This specimen belongs to a study of T cells in Graves' hyperthyroidism and ophthalmopathy. Patients were excluded for uncontrolled infection, other autoimmune disease, pregnancy or lactation. V dropped 5 bases and J dropped 3 bases, with 18 bases sitting between them. This CDR3 has 16 amino acids. CDR1 and CDR2 from the germline V gene are MNHEY and SMNVEV (reference sequence).

The chain recombines TRBV27 with TRBJ2-3; D possibly corresponds to TRBD2 (6 bases). Input material: blood. The sequence was obtained from a woman in her 30s with Graves' ophthalmopathy. For the CDR3, the DNA is TGTGCCAGCAGTCGAACCGACGGGAGAGTAACAGATACGCAGTATTTT. This codes for CASSRTDGRVTDTQYF.